This TCR beta chain was sequenced during a study of T cells in Graves' hyperthyroidism and ophthalmopathy. Study-wide results and caveats: Researchers found most expanded thyroid clonotypes above 0.001 in blood as well. A 13 V-J signature model discriminated ophthalmopathy versus stable hyperthyroidism.

From RNA transcripts, TCR beta CDR3 regions were amplified. The HTBI primer set was used in a first-round RT-PCR of the TCR CDR3. Using its own MiXCR run on the multiplex PCR reads, TCRdb lists one record per CDR3 protein. This sample yields about 600,000 distinct CDR3 sequences, of which 13% to 15% are seen a single time; roughly 7.7% belongs to the top ten. The sample holds a few counts of this clonotype. Its antigen remains unidentified. Patients affected by ophthalmopathy presented a Clinical Activity Score of at least 3, a NOSPECS grade of at least 4, and disease duration below 3 months. More than 8.5 ml of fresh peripheral blood supplied the PBMCs. Input material: blood. This TCR derives from a woman aged 18 to 35 with Graves' ophthalmopathy.

The CDR3 protein is CASSYSGVRETQYF. DNA of the CDR3: TGTGCCAGCAGTTACTCGGGAGTCAGGGAGACCCAGTACTTC. This rearrangement joins TRBV6-5 to TRBJ2-5; TRBD2 might be the D (5 bases). Germline CDR1 and CDR2: MNHEY and SVGAGI. V was cut by 0 bases and J by 5 bases, with 10 bases left in between. CDR3 length: 14 amino acids.